One and the same sample provided the 15 T cell receptor beta chains below, sequenced in a study of T-cell reconstitution after alpha-beta-depleted transplantation in children. Unique molecular identifiers were built into the TCRbeta library. TCRdb called the PCR reads again in MiXCR, with one record for every CDR3 protein. The sample holds approximately 350,000 distinct CDR3 sequences, less than 15% seen once. Sequences were derived from PBMCs, sampled from the stem cell graft. The receptors here all came from a human donor who donated a stem cell graft to a child with Fanconi anemia.

The J gene is TRBJ2-3, the V gene TRBV20-1; 13 positions match TRBD2. The V gene end was trimmed by 1 base and the J gene end by 2 bases; junction bases not matched to a gene: 6. The CDR3 has 17 amino acids. Germline V CDR1 and CDR2: DFQATT, SNEGSKA (reference sequence). Here the CDR3 DNA reads TGCAGTGCTAGAGTTACTAGCGGGGGGGATCTCACAGATACGCAGTATTTT. It translates to CSARVTSGGDLTDTQYF.

This clonotype was detected once. The V gene is TRBV6-1, the J gene TRBJ1-1, with D possibly TRBD1 on 6 matching bases. The CDR3 covers 15 residues. From germline, CDR1 is MNHNS and CDR2 SASEGT. The germline V and J ends were trimmed by 6 bases and 2 bases, with 16 bases remaining between them. In DNA, the CDR3 is TGTGCCAGCAGACCGCCGGAGGGGGACAACACTGAAGCTTTCTTT. Residues: CASRPPEGDNTEAFF.

Only a few counts were recorded for this clonotype. The V and J genes are TRBV5-4 and TRBJ1-1; 7 bases fit TRBD1. Trimming took 2 bases from V and 7 from J; bases not matched to a gene: 2. CDR1 is SGHNT, CDR2 YYREEE, per germline (reference sequence). The CDR3 length is 12 residues. The CDR3 sequence is CASSFTGDEAFF. The CDR3 coding sequence is TGTGCCAGCAGCTTCACAGGGGATGAAGCTTTCTTT.

This chain's CDR3 is CASSPPGRGHDGYTF. DNA of the CDR3: TGTGCCAGCAGCCCTCCAGGCAGGGGGCATGATGGCTACACCTTC. The chain combines TRBV12-3 or TRBV12-4 with TRBJ1-2, with TRBD1 matching 8 bases. Trimming cost V 6 bases and J 6 bases; bases outside gene matches: 12. The CDR3 covers 15 residues.

This clonotype appeared many times. The gene calls are TRBV12-5 and TRBJ1-5, with 9 bases lining up with TRBD1. Germline CDR1 LGHNT, CDR2 FRNRAP. The V and J ends lost 2 bases and 7 bases, in that order; junction bases with no gene match: 6. This CDR3 region has 15 residues. DNA for the CDR3: TGTGCTAGTGGTTTGATGGGACAGGGTGGCCAGCCCCAGCATTTT. Translated: CASGLMGQGGQPQHF.

J is TRBJ2-5 and V is TRBV4-3, with a weak D call TRBD2 (6 bases). The CDR3 is 13 amino acids. The germline V gene encodes CDR1 LGHNA and CDR2 YSLEER. Trimming left V 2 bases short and J 5 bases short, with 9 bases between. The CDR3: CASSQLAGETQYF. For the CDR3, the DNA is TGCGCCAGCAGCCAACTTGCGGGGGAGACCCAGTACTTC.

In this sample, this clonotype turned up a few times. The gene calls are TRBV2 and TRBJ2-2; the D is unclear. This CDR3 is 13 amino acids long. Germline assignment: CDR1 SNHLY and CDR2 FYNNEI. V lost 7 bases, J lost 4 bases, and 10 bases lay in between. The CDR3 sequence: CASTRPSTGELFF. Written as DNA, the CDR3 is TGTGCCAGCACTCGACCCAGCACCGGGGAGCTGTTTTTT. Variable domain in full (rest from reference TRBV2 and TRBJ2-2): EPEVTQTPSHQVTQMGQEVILRCVPISNHLYFYWYRQILGQKVEFLVSFYNNEISEKSEIFDDQFSVERPDGSNFTLKIRSTKLEDSAMYFCASTRPSTGELFFGEGSRLTVL.

The genes are TRBV20-1 and TRBJ2-7; no definite D call. V shed 7 bases and J shed 0 bases, with 13 bases lying between them. The CDR3 is made up of 13 amino acids. The V gene's germline CDR1 is DFQATT and CDR2 SNEGSKA (reference sequence). The DNA for the CDR3 is TGCAGTGGGCGGTCCGCGAACTCCTACGAGCAGTACGTC. It is translated as CSGRSANSYEQYV.

V usage is TRBV18 and J usage is TRBJ2-5; D uncertain. The CDR3 runs to 17 residues. Germline-derived CDR1 and CDR2 are KGHSH and LQKENI. V lost 0 bases and J 2 bases, leaving 16 bases between the germline ends. The CDR3, as DNA: TGTGCCAGCTCACCACCTTCGGGTTCGGGTTGGCAAGAGACCCAGTACTTC. It is translated as CASSPPSGSGWQETQYF.

V and J are TRBV20-1 and TRBJ2-5, with D possibly TRBD2 on 5 matching bases. The germline V gene has CDR1 DFQATT and CDR2 SNEGSKA (reference sequence). The V and J ends lost 3 bases and 5 bases respectively, with 19 bases between them. The CDR3 has 15 amino acids. CDR3 region: CSASPTTGFLETQYF. The DNA for the CDR3 is TGCAGTGCTAGTCCCACCACGGGATTTCTTGAGACCCAGTACTTC.

This chain joins TRBV7-8 and TRBJ2-5, with 7 bases matching TRBD1. The CDR3 covers 15 residues. The trim removed 4 bases at V and 5 bases at J, leaving 10 bases unmatched. Germline CDR1 SGHVS, CDR2 FQNEAQ. The CDR3 bases are TGTGCCAGCAGCTCCAGGACAGGCTCAGGGGAGACCCAGTACTTC. It yields the protein CASSSRTGSGETQYF. Combining the CDR3 with reference TRBV7-8 and TRBJ2-5 gives the whole variable domain GAGVSQSPRYKVAKRGQDVALRCDPISGHVSLFWYQQALGQGPEFLTYFQNEAQLDKSGLPSDRFFAERPEGSVSTLKIQRTQQEDSAVYLCASSSRTGSGETQYFGPGTRLLVL.

The J gene is TRBJ1-1, the V gene TRBV12-3 or TRBV12-4; D not resolved. This CDR3 comprises 12 residues. Trimming removed 6 bases from V and 6 bases from J, with 11 bases in between. The CDR3 DNA follows: TGTGCCAGCAGCTTAAGGGAGGCTGAAGCTTTCTTT. The encoded protein is CASSLREAEAFF.

Ten or more counts support this clonotype. The chain is built from TRBV12-3 or TRBV12-4 and TRBJ2-1; 7 nucleotides agree with TRBD1. The trim removed 4 bases at V and 6 bases at J, leaving 3 bases unmatched. This CDR3 has 13 residues. CDR3 in DNA: TGTGCCAGCAGTTCACAGGGGATCAATGAGCAGTTCTTC. Protein: CASSSQGINEQFF.

This clonotype showed up many times. The CDR3 bases are TGTGCCAGCATCGGGACTAGCGGGGTGCGGGAGCAGTTCTTC. It encodes CASIGTSGVREQFF. The V call is TRBV12-3 or TRBV12-4, the J call TRBJ2-1, with TRBD2 identical over 13 bases. After removal of 7 bases from V and 10 bases from J, the junction contained 7 bases not matched to a gene. The CDR3 contains 14 residues.

The rearrangement links TRBV3-1 to TRBJ2-3; TRBD1 matches at 10 bases. Germline V gene data show CDR1 as LGHDT and CDR2 as YNNKEL (reference sequence). After removal of 10 bases from V and 5 bases from J, the junction contained 6 bases not matched to a gene. There are 13 residues in the CDR3. For the CDR3, the DNA is TGTGCCACCAGACAGGGGGCATTAGATACGCAGTATTTT. The encoded protein is CATRQGALDTQYF.